A single sample gave rise to the 2 T cell receptor beta chains below, sequenced in a study of shared T cell receptors in the human thymus. TCRdb's table, derived via immunoSEQ multiplex PCR, lists solely in-frame clones and lacks some. Of hundreds of thousands of clones listed, over 75% are singletons. The same sample was also used in a study of human thymus T cells.

The specimen sequenced was thymocytes. These receptors were obtained from a girl less than two years old with a congenital heart defect.

This sequence joins TRBV23-1 and TRBJ2-7, with a weak D call TRBD2 (6 bases). TRBV23-1 is classed as an ORF, of uncertain function. The CDR3 length is 18 residues. V lost 3 bases and J 3 bases, leaving 24 bases between the germline ends. This chain's CDR3 is CASSQTPLGGASGYEQYF. For the CDR3, the DNA is TGCGCCAGCAGTCAGACTCCCCTCGGAGGGGCATCCGGCTACGAGCAGTACTTC.

This chain joins TRBV4-3 and TRBJ1-5; D ambiguous. The CDR3 spans 17 residues. CDR1 is LGHNA and CDR2 is YSLEER in the germline V gene. Trimming removed 0 bases from V and 2 bases from J, with 14 bases in between. The CDR3 loop is CASSQDAQTGGNQPQHF. In DNA, the CDR3 is TGCGCCAGCAGCCAAGATGCCCAGACCGGGGGCAATCAGCCCCAGCATTTT.